In this sample, the clone carrying this T cell receptor (beta chain) turned up a few times. The antigen is undetermined. Trimming removed 0 bases at V and 3 bases at J, with 9 bases between. From germline, CDR1 is SGHTA and CDR2 FQGNSA. CDR3 length: 14 residues. The entry originates in a study of T cells after yellow fever vaccination. Study in general: Fractions of limited cellularity were prepared by means of SMART-Seq v4 Ultra Low Input. Study conclusions and caveats: Abundant clonotypes from the bulk population could get into FACS-sorted repertoires as contaminants.

Synthesis of TCR cDNA relied on 5'RACE template switching, which attached a universal primer site and UMIs. TCRdb reprocessed the 5' RACE reads via MiXCR and lists one record per CDR3 protein. The data show about 580,000 distinct CDR3 sequences, with 17% seen just once and 15% to 20% held by the top ten. This rearrangement joins TRBV7-2 to TRBJ2-7; possible D gene TRBD2, 5 bases. Sequencing was performed on PBMCs, taken 4 to 6 days after the first yellow fever vaccination. The sequence was obtained from a man aged 18 to 30 who received the YFV17D yellow fever vaccine. The chain's CDR3 is CASSLAPGFYEQYF. The CDR3 DNA sequence: TGTGCCAGCAGCTTAGCACCGGGGTTCTACGAGCAGTACTTC.